One and the same sample provided the 29 T cell receptor beta chains below, sequenced in a study of shared clonotypes between healthy human individuals. Profiling relied on immunoSEQ multiplex PCR, and the TCRdb table lists in-frame clones only, not all of them. This table has roughly 1.4 million clones, 98% appearing once. The sample consisted of naive CD4+ T cells sorted from blood. Subset denoted: CD45RA+ positively selected. These receptors all stem from a man aged 25-40 years in good health.

In the case of this clone: The junction and the germline gene differ at one end; a read error may be behind it. Other DNA sequences of this sample code for an identical CDR3. This chain uses TRBV9 with TRBJ2-3; 9 bases match TRBD2. The CDR3 covers 14 residues. Germline V gene data show CDR1 as SGDLS and CDR2 as YYNGEE. CDR3 region: CASSVAGVTDTQYF. The CDR3 DNA reads as TGTGCCAGCAGTGTAGCGGGAGTGACAGATACGCAGTATTTT.

This chain connects TRBV28 to TRBJ1-5; tentative D call: TRBD1 (5 bases). V was shortened by 3 bases and J by 5 bases, with 20 bases between the two germline ends. This CDR3 spans 17 amino acids. Germline CDR1 and CDR2: MDHEN and SYDVKM. The CDR3: CASSFPGAVLADQPQHF. CDR3 nucleotide sequence: TGTGCCAGCAGTTTCCCCGGGGCAGTCCTAGCGGATCAGCCCCAGCATTTT.

The table lists this clone with a count of one. The chain recombines TRBV7-9 with TRBJ2-3, with D maybe TRBD2 (6 bases). CDR1 and CDR2 from the germline V gene are SEHNR and FQNEAQ (reference sequence). The CDR3 has 15 residues. Trimming shortened V by 5 bases and J by 3 bases, and 15 bases separated the two germline ends. The CDR3 sequence: CASSPWGDGTDTQYF. CDR3 DNA sequence: TGTGCCAGCAGCCCCTGGGGGGACGGGACAGATACGCAGTATTTT.

The gene calls are TRBV7-9 and TRBJ2-2; D is ambiguous. V was cut by 1 base and J by 3 bases, with 15 bases left in between. The CDR3 runs to 17 residues. The germline V gene encodes CDR1 SEHNR and CDR2 FQNEAQ (reference sequence). For the CDR3, the DNA is TGTGCCAGCAGCTTAGGAGAGTCAGCCTTGGACACCGGGGAGCTGTTTTTT. This codes for CASSLGESALDTGELFF.

This clone was recorded only once. The J gene is TRBJ1-2, the V gene TRBV4-3, with D unclear. Deletions cut 3 bases from V and 4 bases from J, with 12 bases between. Germline V gives CDR1 LGHNA, CDR2 YSLEER. The CDR3 has 14 residues. The CDR3 is CASSQVPLGYGYTF. The CDR3 coding sequence is TGCGCCAGCAGCCAGGTTCCCCTTGGCTATGGCTACACCTTC.

This clone appeared a single time. This chain uses TRBV6-1 with TRBJ2-1; TRBD2 is a possible D gene (6 bases). The CDR3 extends over 14 amino acids. Germline-derived CDR1 and CDR2 are MNHNS and SASEGT. Trimming pared 6 bases from V and 3 bases from J, leaving 12 bases between. CDR3: CASRGLAFYNEQFF. The CDR3 coding sequence is TGTGCCAGCAGGGGGCTAGCGTTCTACAATGAGCAGTTCTTC.

The genes are TRBV11-2 and TRBJ2-1, with 8 bases identical to TRBD2. The germline V gene has CDR1 SGHAT and CDR2 FQNNGV. The CDR3 spans 17 residues. J was trimmed by 2 bases and V by 0 bases; bases with no gene match: 6. CDR3 DNA sequence: TGTGCCAGCAGCTTAGAAATAGCGGGGTTAACCTACAATGAGCAGTTCTTC. Encoded protein: CASSLEIAGLTYNEQFF.

This chain links TRBV9 with TRBJ2-1, with a tentative D call TRBD2 (5 bases). CDR3 length equals 16 residues. CDR1 is SGDLS and CDR2 is YYNGEE in the germline V gene. The V end was cut by 0 bases, the J end by 0 bases, with 10 bases between. CDR3 sequence (DNA): TGTGCCAGCAGCGTAGGAACAACTAGCTCCTACAATGAGCAGTTCTTC. It translates to CASSVGTTSSYNEQFF. Complete variable domain (other parts from reference TRBV9 and TRBJ2-1): DSGVTQTPKHLITATGQRVTLRCSPRSGDLSVYWYQQSLDQGLQFLIQYYNGEERAKGNILERFSAQQFPDLHSELNLSSLELGDSALYFCASSVGTTSSYNEQFFGPGTRLTVL.

V and J are TRBV2 and TRBJ2-1, with D possibly matching TRBD1 (5 bases). This CDR3 contains 13 residues. V gave up 6 bases and J gave up 8 bases, with 14 bases separating them. Germline assignment: CDR1 SNHLY and CDR2 FYNNEI. In nucleotides, the CDR3 is TGTGCCAGCAGGGGGCCCGGATCCTATGAGCAGTTCTTC. Protein: CASRGPGSYEQFF.

J is TRBJ2-7 and V is TRBV9, with TRBD2 matching over 9 bases. The ends lost 0 bases at V and 4 bases at J; junction bases unmatched: 5. The CDR3 sequence is 15 residues long. Per the germline V gene, CDR1 is SGDLS and CDR2 is YYNGEE. This CDR3 is CASSVVASGEYEQYF. The CDR3 region has the DNA TGTGCCAGCAGCGTAGTTGCTAGCGGGGAGTACGAGCAGTACTTC.

CDR3 in DNA: TGTGCCAGCGGCGATAGGACTTCGAATAATGAGCAGTTCTTC. It specifies CASGDRTSNNEQFF. The gene calls are TRBV2 and TRBJ2-1, with a weak D call TRBD2 (5 bases). CDR3 length: 14 amino acids. Germline CDR1 reads SNHLY; CDR2 reads FYNNEI. Trimming took off 8 bases at V and 7 bases at J, with 18 bases between the two ends.

The J gene is TRBJ2-7, the V gene TRBV28, with TRBD1 as a possible D gene (6 bases). Trimming stripped 4 bases from V and 2 bases from J, with 15 bases between. The germline V gene encodes CDR1 MDHEN and CDR2 SYDVKM. The CDR3 is 15 residues long. The CDR3 loop reads CASSSGTPATYEQYF. The CDR3 DNA sequence: TGTGCCAGCAGTTCCGGGACACCAGCAACCTACGAGCAGTACTTC.

The chain has TRBV27 and TRBJ1-2; 9 bases agree with TRBD1. The CDR3 runs to 16 residues. V lost 1 base, J lost 7 bases, and 10 bases stayed unmatched. CDR1 is MNHEY, CDR2 SMNVEV, per germline (reference sequence). CDR3 nucleotide sequence: TGTGCCAGCAGTTTATTCGGGACAGGGATTTTCGTTGGCTACACCTTC. Its translation is CASSLFGTGIFVGYTF.

This clone has just one count. At one end, the junction sequence differs from germline, possibly due to a read error. Other DNA sequences from this sample encode an identical CDR3 as well. The V and J genes are TRBV27 and TRBJ1-1; 9 nucleotides agree with TRBD1. The CDR3 extends over 16 amino acids. Germline CDR1 reads MNHEY; CDR2 reads SMNVEV (reference sequence). CDR3 nucleotides: TGTGCCAGCAGTTCAGGGACAGGGAGGGTGAACACTGAAGCTTTTTTT. This sequence encodes CASSSGTGRVNTEAFF.

The chain joins TRBV5-4 to TRBJ2-3; D perhaps matches TRBD2 (6 bases). This CDR3 is built from 16 residues. Per germline, CDR1 SGHNT and CDR2 YYREEE (reference sequence). The V gene lost 1 base and the J gene lost 4 bases, with 16 bases spanning the gap. The CDR3 DNA follows: TGTGCCAGCAGCTTGCGGTCGGGAGCAGGTGCAGATACGCAGTATTTT. Its protein is CASSLRSGAGADTQYF. Drawing the rest from reference TRBV5-4 and TRBJ2-3, the complete variable domain is ETGVTQSPTHLIKTRGQQVTLRCSSQSGHNTVSWYQQALGQGPQFIFQYYREEENGRGNFPPRFSGLQFPNYSSELNVNALELDDSALYLCASSLRSGAGADTQYFGPGTRLTVL.

The chain joins TRBV18 to TRBJ1-5; D is undetermined. The CDR3 totals 13 residues. V dropped 3 bases and J dropped 2 bases, with 5 bases sitting between them. Germline CDR1 reads KGHSH; CDR2 reads LQKENI. Here the CDR3 reads CASSPAGNQPQHF. The CDR3 bases are TGTGCCAGCTCACCGGCAGGCAATCAGCCCCAGCATTTT.

The chain is built from TRBV27 and TRBJ2-7, with TRBD1 identical over 8 bases. V dropped 5 bases and J dropped 3; count of bases not matched to a gene: 9. Germline CDR1 and CDR2: MNHEY and SMNVEV (reference sequence). This CDR3 region has 15 residues. As DNA, the CDR3 is TGTGCCAGCAGTACTCGGGACAGGACCTACTACGAGCAGTACTTC. Protein: CASSTRDRTYYEQYF.

The chain has TRBV4-2 and TRBJ1-5, with TRBD1 matching 7 bases. CDR1 and CDR2 from the germline V gene are LGHNA and YNFKEQ. Trimming took 2 bases from V and 6 from J; bases not matched to a gene: 10. The CDR3 spans 16 residues. CDR3 bases: TGTGCCAGCAGCCAATCTCTAGGACAGGTTGTTCAGCCCCAGCATTTT. It codes for CASSQSLGQVVQPQHF.

This clone was seen only once. The V call is TRBV25-1, the J call TRBJ2-3, with 7 positions matching TRBD1. In germline, CDR1 is MGHDK, CDR2 SYGVNS. The V segment lost 4 bases and the J segment 3 bases; nucleotides outside the gene matches: 7. The CDR3 extends over 15 amino acids. The CDR3 sequence: CASSVEGARTDTQYF. In DNA form, the CDR3 reads TGTGCCAGCAGTGTTGAGGGGGCTCGGACAGATACGCAGTATTTT.

This chain uses TRBV10-1 with TRBJ2-5, with D perhaps matching TRBD2 (5 bases). This CDR3 spans 15 amino acids. Trimming removed 4 bases from V and 5 bases from J, with 17 bases in between. Germline V gives CDR1 WNHNN, CDR2 SYGVQD (reference sequence). The CDR3 here is CASSAGIYPGETQYF. CDR3 DNA: TGCGCCAGCAGTGCCGGGATCTATCCCGGGGAGACCCAGTACTTC.

Turning to this clone: This sample includes further DNA sequences coding for the same CDR3. This sequence joins TRBV18 and TRBJ2-7; D call uncertain. V lost 3 bases and J lost 2, with 5 bases in between. Germline V CDR1 and CDR2: KGHSH, LQKENI. This CDR3 region has 12 residues. The DNA for the CDR3 is TGTGCCAGCTCACCCGCGCCCTACGAGCAGTACTTC. This gives the protein CASSPAPYEQYF.

The chain couples TRBV28 to TRBJ2-5; tentatively, D is TRBD1 or TRBD2 (5 bases each). Germline lookup yields CDR1 MDHEN and CDR2 SYDVKM. The CDR3 length is 13 residues. V lost 8 bases, J lost 4 bases, and 14 bases lay in between. The CDR3 coding sequence is TGTGCCAGCCGTACGGTGGGGGTAGAGACCCAGTACTTC. This sequence encodes CASRTVGVETQYF.

V gene TRBV4-1 combines with J gene TRBJ1-4; D uncertain. Trimming cost V 2 bases and J 3 bases, with 16 bases left between them. Germline V lookup: CDR1 MGHRA, CDR2 YSYEKL. The CDR3 is made up of 17 amino acids. This CDR3 is CASSQIGRERANEKLFF. CDR3 DNA: TGCGCCAGCAGCCAAATTGGGAGGGAACGGGCTAATGAAAAACTGTTTTTT.

The rearrangement uses TRBV7-9 and TRBJ2-5; 8 nucleotides align to TRBD1. The CDR3 has 17 residues. V lost 1 base, J lost 2 bases, and 9 bases stayed unmatched. Germline V gene sequence: CDR1 SEHNR, CDR2 FQNEAQ (reference sequence). CDR3 residues: CASSLGATGVVQETQYF. In nucleotides, the CDR3 is TGTGCCAGCAGCTTAGGTGCGACAGGGGTGGTACAAGAGACCCAGTACTTC.

This chain links TRBV29-1 with TRBJ2-7, with TRBD1 identical over 8 bases. With 8 bases clipped from V and 5 bases from J, the junction kept 5 bases outside the gene matches. The CDR3 loop spans 11 amino acids. The germline V gene has CDR1 SQVTM and CDR2 ANQGSEA. The CDR3 protein is CSQRTGNEQYF. As DNA, the CDR3 is TGCAGCCAAAGGACAGGGAACGAGCAGTACTTC.

V gene TRBV27 combines with J gene TRBJ2-2; TRBD1 agrees at 7 bases. Looked up from germline, CDR1 is MNHEY and CDR2 is SMNVEV (reference sequence). J was trimmed by 6 bases and V by 2 bases; bases with no gene match: 9. The CDR3 loop spans 16 amino acids. The CDR3 DNA follows: TGTGCCAGCAGTTTAAAGGCGACAGGGATGGCCGGGGAGCTGTTTTTT. Its translation is CASSLKATGMAGELFF.

The V call is TRBV9, the J call TRBJ2-1; 7 bases are a match to TRBD1. The V and J ends lost 4 bases and 9 bases, in that order; junction bases with no gene match: 13. Germline V gene data show CDR1 as SGDLS and CDR2 as YYNGEE. The CDR3 has 15 residues. Here the CDR3 reads CASSPGEGAFGEQFF. CDR3 nucleotide sequence: TGTGCCAGCAGCCCAGGAGAGGGGGCGTTCGGTGAGCAGTTCTTC.

For this clone: The sample has other DNA sequences that encode this CDR3 too. V gene TRBV27 combines with J gene TRBJ2-1; 10 bases agree with TRBD2. This CDR3 region has 16 residues. Germline CDR1 is MNHEY and CDR2 is SMNVEV (reference sequence). With V trimmed by 6 bases and J by 0 bases, 5 bases remained unmatched. The CDR3, as DNA: TGTGCCAGCAGCCGACTAGCGGGCAGCTCCTACAATGAGCAGTTCTTC. This translates into CASSRLAGSSYNEQFF.

The chain recombines TRBV13 with TRBJ2-3, with 9 nucleotides matching TRBD2. J lost 5 bases, V lost 1 base, and 7 bases had no gene match. Germline assignment: CDR1 PRHDT and CDR2 FYEKMQ (reference sequence). The CDR3 runs to 16 residues. CDR3 protein: CASSLASGRLQDTQYF. The CDR3, as DNA: TGTGCCAGCAGCTTAGCGAGCGGGAGGCTCCAAGATACGCAGTATTTT.